The 17 T cell receptor beta chains presented below share a single source sample, sequenced in a study of blood T cells in healthy people across ages (dated by TCRdb to about 2015). Libraries were built with 5' RACE. The second PCR ran for roughly 6 to 11 cycles and used a J-beta primer mix along with a sample-barcoded 5' primer. TCRdb ran its own pipeline on the public reads, namely fastp trimming at Q25 and MiXCR clone calling, and kept in-frame beta chains. Identical CDR3 proteins give one entry, which carries the most common genes and DNA. This sample is represented by around 2 million distinct CDR3 sequences; 30% to 40% of them were singletons. Of the sample, 20% to 25% is held by the ten largest clones. The sample consisted of blood. The source is a human donor in good health.

The V and J genes are TRBV18 and TRBJ2-7, with D possibly TRBD1 on 6 matching bases. The CDR3 covers 15 residues. Germline V gives CDR1 KGHSH, CDR2 LQKENI. V lost 3 bases and J lost 1, with 13 bases in between. In DNA form, the CDR3 reads TGTGCCAGCTCACCTTTTAAGACAGGTTCCTACGAGCAGTACTTC. It specifies CASSPFKTGSYEQYF.

There are a few counts of this clonotype. This chain connects TRBV29-1 to TRBJ2-2, with D perhaps TRBD1 (6 bases). This CDR3 has 13 residues. The V and J ends lost 6 bases and 8 bases respectively, with 16 bases between them. Germline loops: CDR1 SQVTM, CDR2 ANQGSEA. CDR3 sequence reads: CSVGLVGAGELFF. In DNA, the CDR3 is TGCAGCGTGGGATTGGTGGGGGCTGGGGAGCTGTTTTTT.

About this clonotype: At one end the junction does not follow the germline gene, possibly because of a read error. The V gene is TRBV20-1, the J gene TRBJ2-1, with D tentatively TRBD1 (6 bases). Germline-derived CDR1 and CDR2 are DFQATT and SNEGSKA (reference sequence). The CDR3 loop spans 15 amino acids. CDR3 region: CSAREDRPLGDEQVF. For the CDR3, the DNA is TGCAGTGCTAGAGAAGACAGGCCCCTCGGCGATGAGCAGGTCTTC.

J is TRBJ2-1 and V is TRBV7-2, with D perhaps matching TRBD1 or TRBD2 (5 bases each). Trimming left V 1 base short and J 13 bases short, with 23 bases between. The CDR3 consists of 16 residues. CDR1 is SGHTA, CDR2 FQGNSA, per germline. The CDR3, as DNA: TGTGCCAGCAGCTTAGTCTTCAGACTCTCCAGGGAGACCCAGTTCTTC. This translates into CASSLVFRLSRETQFF.

The chain has TRBV6-2 or TRBV6-3 and TRBJ1-5; 9 positions agree with TRBD1. The V and J ends lost 2 bases and 4 bases, in that order; junction bases with no gene match: 6. Germline CDR1 and CDR2: MNHEY and SVGEGT. This CDR3 contains 16 residues. The CDR3 loop is CASSYRMGQGNQPQHF. In nucleotides, the CDR3 is TGTGCCAGCAGTTACCGGATGGGACAGGGTAATCAGCCCCAGCATTTT.

The chain uses TRBV7-3 and TRBJ2-4, with D unclear. The DNA matches TRBJ2-7 better at its end, which makes the J call doubtful. This CDR3 is built from 15 residues. CDR1 and CDR2 (germline): SGHTA, FQGTGA. In DNA, the CDR3 is TGTGCCAGCAGCTTAACGTTCGGCGGACCCAACGAGCAGTACTTC. It specifies CASSLTFGGPNEQYF.

This clonotype was found many times. This rearrangement joins TRBV20-1 to TRBJ1-1; unclear D gene. Per the germline V gene, CDR1 is DFQATT and CDR2 is SNEGSKA (reference sequence). V lost 0 bases and J lost 5, with 13 bases in between. The CDR3 is 14 residues long. CDR3 coding DNA: TGCAGTGCTAGAGATCACACTTCAGAGACTGAAGCTTTCTTT. Amino acid sequence: CSARDHTSETEAFF.

V is TRBV6-5 and J is TRBJ2-5; a weak D match, TRBD2 (7 bases). The tail of the sequence fits TRBJ2-7 better, so the J call may be wrong. Germline V lookup: CDR1 MNHEY, CDR2 SVGAGI. This CDR3 is 14 amino acids long. The CDR3 loop is CASRLQGGIYEQYF. The CDR3 DNA sequence: TGTGCCAGCAGGCTACAGGGAGGGATTTACGAGCAGTACTTC.

This clonotype has more than one count but fewer than ten. This chain connects TRBV7-2 to TRBJ2-5, with D possibly being TRBD1 (6 bases). In germline, CDR1 is SGHTA, CDR2 FQGNSA. This CDR3 comprises 14 residues. With 4 bases removed from V and 4 bases from J, the gap between germline ends came to 13 bases. CDR3 amino acids: CASSSLQGRETQYF. The CDR3 DNA reads as TGTGCCAGCAGCTCCTTACAGGGTAGAGAGACCCAGTACTTC.

The chain is built from TRBV6-6 and TRBJ1-2; D is perhaps TRBD1 (5 bases). This CDR3 is built from 14 residues. Per germline, CDR1 MNHNY and CDR2 SVGAGI (reference sequence). Trimming cost V 7 bases and J 4 bases, with 16 bases left between them. CDR3 sequence (DNA): TGTGCCAGCAAGGACACCTTTTATAGCTATGGCTACACCTTC. Its translation is CASKDTFYSYGYTF.

The V and J genes are TRBV29-1 and TRBJ2-3; D is tentatively TRBD1 or TRBD2 (7 bases each). Germline-derived CDR1 and CDR2 are SQVTM and ANQGSEA. V was pared by 4 bases and J by 7 bases, with 15 bases between. The CDR3 loop spans 13 amino acids. DNA for the CDR3: TGCAGCGTTGGGGCAGGGGGGGTGTATACGCAGTATTTT. Its protein product is CSVGAGGVYTQYF.

This sequence joins TRBV29-1 and TRBJ2-5, with D possibly matching TRBD2 (6 bases). The CDR3 spans 16 residues. Trimming stripped 5 bases from V and 1 base from J, with 20 bases between. In germline, CDR1 is SQVTM, CDR2 ANQGSEA. The CDR3 DNA follows: TGCAGCGTTTTCAATCCCGGGACTGGAAGCCAAGAGACCCAGTACTTC. The encoded protein is CSVFNPGTGSQETQYF.

To note about this clonotype: A much larger clone differs from this one at a single base, so this may be a read error. The chain links TRBV7-3 to TRBJ2-4; D is unclear. The CDR3 spans 15 residues. The germline V gene encodes CDR1 SGHTA and CDR2 FQGTGA. The V and J ends lost 2 bases and 13 bases respectively, with 21 bases between them. The chain's CDR3 is CASSLAANSYNEQYF. The CDR3 region has the DNA TGTGCCAGCAGCTTAGCAGCCAACTCCTACAATGAGCAGTACTTC.

The rearrangement links TRBV9 to TRBJ1-1; D is uncertain. The ends were cut back, 4 bases at V and 5 bases at J, with 9 bases in the middle. Per germline, CDR1 SGDLS and CDR2 YYNGEE. The CDR3 spans 12 residues. The CDR3 DNA follows: TGTGCCAGCAGCCCAAGCCCTACTGAAGCTTTCTTT. Translating it yields CASSPSPTEAFF.

The chain links TRBV7-9 to TRBJ2-3, with a tentative D call TRBD2 (5 bases). This CDR3 is 13 amino acids long. V was cut by 5 bases and J by 2 bases, with 8 bases left in between. From germline, CDR1 is SEHNR and CDR2 FQNEAQ (reference sequence). The CDR3 spells CASSGRDTDTQYF. CDR3 in DNA: TGTGCCAGCAGCGGCCGGGACACAGATACGCAGTATTTT.

This clonotype has a count of ten or more. CDR3 in DNA: TGCGCCAGCAGCTTGGTACAGGATTCCAAAAACATTCAGTACTTC. It encodes CASSLVQDSKNIQYF. The chain combines TRBV5-1 with TRBJ2-4, with D tentatively TRBD1 (5 bases). With 0 bases removed from V and 2 bases from J, the gap between germline ends came to 9 bases. Germline CDR1 SGHRS, CDR2 YFSETQ. This CDR3 spans 15 amino acids. The full variable domain, completed using reference TRBV5-1 and TRBJ2-4, is KAGVTQTPRYLIKTRGQQVTLSCSPISGHRSVSWYQQTPGQGLQFLFEYFSETQRNKGNFPGRFSGRQFSNSRSEMNVSTLELGDSALYLCASSLVQDSKNIQYFGAGTRLSVL.

This clonotype showed up just a few times. CDR3 sequence reads: CAWIPAGDSDTQYF. CDR3 nucleotide sequence: TGTGCCTGGATACCAGCGGGGGACTCAGATACGCAGTATTTT. The rearrangement links TRBV30 to TRBJ2-3; 8 bases fit TRBD2. The junction had 7 bases not matched to a gene; V was cut back by 4 bases and J by 4 bases. Germline V gene data show CDR1 as GTSNPN and CDR2 as SVGIG (reference sequence). The CDR3 is made up of 14 amino acids.